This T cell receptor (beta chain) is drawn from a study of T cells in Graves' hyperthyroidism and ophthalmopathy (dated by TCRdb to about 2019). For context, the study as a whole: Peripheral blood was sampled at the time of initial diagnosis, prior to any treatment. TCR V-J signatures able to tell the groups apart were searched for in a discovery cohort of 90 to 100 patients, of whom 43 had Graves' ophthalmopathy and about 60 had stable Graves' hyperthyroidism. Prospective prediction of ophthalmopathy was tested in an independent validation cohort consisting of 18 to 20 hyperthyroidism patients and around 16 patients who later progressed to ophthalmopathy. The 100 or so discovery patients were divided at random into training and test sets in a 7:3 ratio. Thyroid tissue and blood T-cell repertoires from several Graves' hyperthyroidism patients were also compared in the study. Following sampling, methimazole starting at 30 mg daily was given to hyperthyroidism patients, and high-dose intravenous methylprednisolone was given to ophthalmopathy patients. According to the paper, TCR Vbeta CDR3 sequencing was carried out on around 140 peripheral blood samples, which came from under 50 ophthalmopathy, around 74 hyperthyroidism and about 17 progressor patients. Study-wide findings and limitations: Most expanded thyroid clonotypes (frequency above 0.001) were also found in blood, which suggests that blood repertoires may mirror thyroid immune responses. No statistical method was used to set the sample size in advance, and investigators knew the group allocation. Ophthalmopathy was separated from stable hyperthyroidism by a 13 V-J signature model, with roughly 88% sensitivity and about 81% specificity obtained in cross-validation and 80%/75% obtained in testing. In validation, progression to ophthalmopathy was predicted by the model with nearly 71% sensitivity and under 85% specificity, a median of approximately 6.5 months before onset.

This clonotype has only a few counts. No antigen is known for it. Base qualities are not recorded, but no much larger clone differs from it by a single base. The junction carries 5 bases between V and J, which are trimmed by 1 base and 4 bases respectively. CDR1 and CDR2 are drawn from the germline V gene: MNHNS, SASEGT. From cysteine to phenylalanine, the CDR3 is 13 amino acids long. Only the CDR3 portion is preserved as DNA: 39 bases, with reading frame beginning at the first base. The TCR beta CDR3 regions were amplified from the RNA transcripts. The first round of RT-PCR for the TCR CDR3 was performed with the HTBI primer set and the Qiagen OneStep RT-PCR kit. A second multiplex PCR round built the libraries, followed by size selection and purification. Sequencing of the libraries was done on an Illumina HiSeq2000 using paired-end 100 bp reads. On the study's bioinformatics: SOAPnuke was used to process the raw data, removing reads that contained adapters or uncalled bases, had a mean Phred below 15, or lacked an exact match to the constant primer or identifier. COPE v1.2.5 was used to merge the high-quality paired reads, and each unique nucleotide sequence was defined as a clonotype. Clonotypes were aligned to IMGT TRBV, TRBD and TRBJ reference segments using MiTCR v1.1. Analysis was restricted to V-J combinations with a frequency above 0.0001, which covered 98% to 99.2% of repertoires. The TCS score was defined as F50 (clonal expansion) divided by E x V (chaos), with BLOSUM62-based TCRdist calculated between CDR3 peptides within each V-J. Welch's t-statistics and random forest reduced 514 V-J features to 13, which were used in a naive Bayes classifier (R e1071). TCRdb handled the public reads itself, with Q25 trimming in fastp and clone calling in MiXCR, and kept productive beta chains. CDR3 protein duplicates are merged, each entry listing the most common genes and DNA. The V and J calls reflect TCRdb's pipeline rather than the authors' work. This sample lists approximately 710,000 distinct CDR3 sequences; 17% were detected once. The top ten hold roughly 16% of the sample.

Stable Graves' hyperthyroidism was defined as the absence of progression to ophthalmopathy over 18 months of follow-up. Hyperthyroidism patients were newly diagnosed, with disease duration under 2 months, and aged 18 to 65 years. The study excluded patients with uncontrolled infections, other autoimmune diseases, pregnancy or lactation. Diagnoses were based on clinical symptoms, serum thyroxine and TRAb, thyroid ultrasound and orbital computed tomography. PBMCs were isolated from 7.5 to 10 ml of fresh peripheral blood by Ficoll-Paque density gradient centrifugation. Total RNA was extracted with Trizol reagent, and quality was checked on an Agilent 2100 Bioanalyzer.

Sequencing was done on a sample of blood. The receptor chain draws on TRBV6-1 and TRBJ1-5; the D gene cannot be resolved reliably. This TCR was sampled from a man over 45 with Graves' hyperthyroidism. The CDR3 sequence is CASSEVKNQPQHF. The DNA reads TGTGCCAGCAGTGAAGTAAAGAATCAGCCCCAGCATTTT.